These 10 T cell receptor beta chains came from one sample sequenced in a study of Ad26.COV2.S vaccination and SARS-CoV-2 variants. Some clones are missing from TCRdb's copy, which holds only in-frame ones; the method was immunoSEQ multiplex PCR. The repertoire has approximately 240,000 clones, 85% to 90% of them found once; the top ten carry approximately 12%. Treatment denoted: around 19 received Ad26.COV2.S at low or high dose, single or two shots; about 5 received placebo; per-sample allocation not given. It was on day 63 after the first vaccine or placebo injection that samples were taken. The specimen was peripheral blood, collected in a trial of Ad26.COV2.S vaccine versus placebo. The receptors stem from a person between 18 and 59 years old who received the Ad26.COV2.S COVID-19 vaccine or a placebo.

The chain recombines TRBV7-9 with TRBJ1-2, with 10 bases lining up with TRBD1. V shed 10 bases, J shed 5 bases, and the junction held 10 bases outside the gene matches. Germline V gene data show CDR1 as SEHNR and CDR2 as FQNEAQ (reference sequence). The CDR3 runs 14 residues. Here the CDR3 DNA reads TGTGCCATCCCTAGCAGGGGACAGGGGTATGGCTACACCTTC. Protein product: CAIPSRGQGYGYTF.

V is TRBV28 and J is TRBJ2-3; D is ambiguous. Germline V gene data show CDR1 as MDHEN and CDR2 as SYDVKM. The CDR3 spans 13 residues. V shed 11 bases and J shed 0 bases, with 12 bases lying between them. CDR3 sequence (DNA): TGTGCCCGCCCAGGTCCTAGCACAGATACGCAGTATTTT. It translates to CARPGPSTDTQYF.

The chain uses TRBV9 and TRBJ2-1; 7 bases agree with TRBD2. The CDR3 extends over 15 amino acids. With V trimmed by 0 bases and J by 3 bases, 3 bases remained unmatched. Germline CDR1 and CDR2: SGDLS and YYNGEE. The CDR3 nucleotides read TGTGCCAGCAGCGTAGGGCTAGCGGACTACAATGAGCAGTTCTTC. Translation: CASSVGLADYNEQFF.

The V call is TRBV10-3, the J call TRBJ2-7, with D possibly matching TRBD1 (5 bases). V was pared by 4 bases and J by 5 bases, with 27 bases between. CDR3 length: 18 amino acids. Germline V lookup: CDR1 ENHRY, CDR2 SYGVKD. CDR3 amino acids: CAISGIKLGQGSRHEQYF. The CDR3, as DNA: TGTGCCATCAGTGGAATTAAATTAGGGCAGGGCTCACGCCACGAGCAGTACTTC.

The chain carries TRBV28 and TRBJ2-7; D not certain. The germline V gene encodes CDR1 MDHEN and CDR2 SYDVKM. Trimming removed 7 bases at V and 2 bases at J, with 12 bases between. This CDR3 is built from 13 residues. The CDR3 here is CASTSSLAYEQYF. DNA for the CDR3: TGTGCCAGCACCTCAAGCCTAGCCTACGAGCAGTACTTC. The variable domain in full, with the rest retrieved from reference TRBV28 and TRBJ2-7, is DVKVTQSSRYLVKRTGEKVFLECVQDMDHENMFWYRQDPGLGLRLIYFSYDVKMKEKGDIPEGYSVSREKKERFSLILESASTNQTSMYLCASTSSLAYEQYFGPGTRLTVT.

This clone has at least ten counts. The rearrangement joins TRBV9 to TRBJ2-3; no reliable D call. CDR1 and CDR2 from the germline V gene are SGDLS and YYNGEE. Trimming stripped 3 bases from V and 1 base from J, with 9 bases between. This CDR3 has 14 amino acids. The DNA for the CDR3 is TGTGCCAGCAGCGCCCCCATCCGCACAGATACGCAGTATTTT. Translated, it gives CASSAPIRTDTQYF.

J is TRBJ2-1 and V is TRBV5-1; TRBD2 might be the D (6 bases). The germline gives CDR1 SGHRS, CDR2 YFSETQ. There are 14 residues in the CDR3. The ends were cut back, 3 bases at V and 9 bases at J, with 16 bases in the middle. CDR3 sequence: CASSSKALGGEQFF. DNA for the CDR3: TGCGCCAGCAGCTCTAAGGCCCTGGGGGGTGAGCAGTTCTTC.

This clone showed up just once. The chain combines TRBV30 with TRBJ2-1; D unclear. Germline V CDR1 and CDR2: GTSNPN, SVGIG (reference sequence). Trimming left V 3 bases short and J 6 bases short, with 9 bases between. The CDR3 runs 12 residues. The CDR3: CAWSYSTNEQFF. CDR3 nucleotide sequence: TGTGCCTGGAGCTACAGCACCAATGAGCAGTTCTTC. Combining the CDR3 with reference TRBV30 and TRBJ2-1 gives the whole variable domain SQTIHQWPATLVQPVGSPLSLECTVEGTSNPNLYWYRQAAGRGLQLLFYSVGIGQISSEVPQNLSASRPQDRQFILSSKKLLLSDSGFYLCAWSYSTNEQFFGPGTRLTVL.

The gene calls are TRBV14 and TRBJ2-2; D is perhaps TRBD2 (5 bases). V lost 0 bases and J 6 bases, leaving 14 bases between the germline ends. The CDR3 loop spans 16 amino acids. Germline values: CDR1 SGHDN, CDR2 FVKESK. DNA of the CDR3: TGTGCCAGCAGCCAAGATGAAAGGGCGAGGGCCGGGGAGCTGTTTTTT. It codes for CASSQDERARAGELFF.

The chain joins TRBV5-1 to TRBJ2-7; tentative D call: TRBD1 (7 bases). The V gene's germline CDR1 is SGHRS and CDR2 YFSETQ. With 3 bases removed from V and 5 bases from J, the gap between germline ends came to 12 bases. The CDR3 has 13 residues. CDR3 in amino acids: CASSSQGGNEQYF. CDR3 sequence (DNA): TGCGCCAGCAGCTCCCAGGGGGGCAACGAGCAGTACTTC.